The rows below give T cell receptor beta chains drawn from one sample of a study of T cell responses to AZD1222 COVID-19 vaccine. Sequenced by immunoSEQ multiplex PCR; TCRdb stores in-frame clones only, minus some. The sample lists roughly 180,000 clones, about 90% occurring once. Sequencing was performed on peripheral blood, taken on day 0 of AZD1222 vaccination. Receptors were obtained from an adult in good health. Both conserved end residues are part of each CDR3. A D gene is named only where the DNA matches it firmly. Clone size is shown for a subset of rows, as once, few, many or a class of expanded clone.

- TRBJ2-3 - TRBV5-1 TGCGCCAGCAGCTTGGTTAGTAGCGTAGGGACAGATACGCAGTATTTT CASSLVSSVGTDTQYF
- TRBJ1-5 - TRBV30 TGTGCCTGGAGTTCTCACTATAGCAATCAGCCCCAGCATTTT CAWSSHYSNQPQHF
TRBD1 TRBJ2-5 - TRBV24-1 TGTGCCACCAGTGATCCCGGGACAGGGGGTGGGGAGACCCAGTACTTC CATSDPGTGGGETQYF
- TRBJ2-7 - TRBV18 TGTGCCAGCTCACCCGACAGGTACGAGCAGTACTTC CASSPDRYEQYF
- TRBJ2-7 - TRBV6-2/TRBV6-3 TGTGCCAGCAGTTACTCGCGGGGCTCCGAGCAGTACTTC CASSYSRGSEQYF
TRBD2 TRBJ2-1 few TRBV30 TGTGCCTGGAGTGCACCGCGGGGGTCCTACAATGAGCAGTTCTTC CAWSAPRGSYNEQFF
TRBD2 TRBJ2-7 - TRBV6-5 TGTGCCAGCAGGAGGGCAGGACTAGCGGCCTACGAGCAGTACTTC CASRRAGLAAYEQYF
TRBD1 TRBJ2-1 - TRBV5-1 TGCGCCAGCAGCTTGGGACAGGGGGCGTCAAATGAGCAGTTCTTC CASSLGQGASNEQFF
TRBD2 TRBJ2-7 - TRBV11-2 TGTGCCAGCATGGGGGGGGTCGAGCAGTACTTC CASMGGVEQYF
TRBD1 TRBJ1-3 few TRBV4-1 TGCGCCAGCAGCCTAGGGGGCTTTGGAAACACCATATATTTT CASSLGGFGNTIYF
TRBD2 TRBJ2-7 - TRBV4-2 TGTGCCAGCAGCAACCGTGGGGGGGACGAGCAGTACTTC CASSNRGGDEQYF
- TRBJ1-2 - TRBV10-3 TGTGCCATCAGTGAGTCGACTCGCGGGGATGGCTACACCTTC CAISESTRGDGYTF
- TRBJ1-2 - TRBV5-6 TGTGCCAGCAGCCCCGCAGGGAACTATGGCTACACCTTC CASSPAGNYGYTF
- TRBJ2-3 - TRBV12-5 TGTGCTAGTGGTTCCATCCTGGCGGATACGCAGTATTTT CASGSILADTQYF
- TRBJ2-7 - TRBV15 TGTGCCACCAGCAAGGAACGGGGAGGACGCGGCGAGCAGTACTTC CATSKERGGRGEQYF
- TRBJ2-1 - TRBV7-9 TGTGCCAGCAGCCCGCCGGTTCGGTTCAACTCCTACAATGAGCAGTTCTTC CASSPPVRFNSYNEQFF
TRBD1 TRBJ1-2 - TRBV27 TGTGCCAGCAGACCGGGACAGGGTAGCTATGGCTACACCTTC CASRPGQGSYGYTF
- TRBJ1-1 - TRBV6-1 TGTGCCAGCAGTGATGGATGGGGGATGTGGACTGAAGCTTTCTTT CASSDGWGMWTEAFF
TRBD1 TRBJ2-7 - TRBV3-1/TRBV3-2 TGTGCCAGCAGCCATTTCTCGACAGGGGGTGGAGAGCAGTACTTC CASSHFSTGGGEQYF
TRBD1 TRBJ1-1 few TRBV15 TGTGCCACCACCCCGGACAGGGTGAACACTGAAGCTTTCTTT CATTPDRVNTEAFF
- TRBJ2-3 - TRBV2 TGTGCCAGCAGTGAAGCAAGGGGCGCCACAGATACGCAGTATTTT CASSEARGATDTQYF
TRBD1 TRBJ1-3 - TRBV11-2 TGTGCCAGCAGCTTAGAGCGACAGGGGGCGACTGGAAACACCATATATTTT CASSLERQGATGNTIYF
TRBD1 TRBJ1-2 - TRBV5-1 TGCGCCAGCAGCTGGGGGACAGGGGCGAAGGGGGACTACACCTTC CASSWGTGAKGDYTF
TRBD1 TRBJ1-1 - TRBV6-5 TGTGCCAGCAGTTACCGAGGATCAGGGGGGACTGAAGCTTTCTTT CASSYRGSGGTEAFF
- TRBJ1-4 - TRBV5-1 TGCGCCAGCAGCTTGATATCCCAGGGTGAAAAACTGTTTTTT CASSLISQGEKLFF
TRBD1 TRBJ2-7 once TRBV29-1 TGCAGCGTTGGGACAGGGGGTGAGGAGCAGTACTTC CSVGTGGEEQYF
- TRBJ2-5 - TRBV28 TGTGCCAGCAGTGCCTCAGGGGTCCAAGAGACCCAGTACTTC CASSASGVQETQYF
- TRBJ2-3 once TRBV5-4 TGTGCCAGCAGCCTTCCGGGAGACCTCTCCGGTACGCAGTATTTT CASSLPGDLSGTQYF
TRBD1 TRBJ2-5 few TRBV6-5 TGTGCCAGCAGTACAGGGGGTTCGGAGACCCAGTACTTC CASSTGGSETQYF
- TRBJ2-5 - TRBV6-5 TGTGCCAGCAGTCCCTCACTCACGGAGACCCAGTACTTC CASSPSLTETQYF
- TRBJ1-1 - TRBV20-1 TGCAGTGCTAGTCACAACAGAATGATGAACACTGAAGCTTTCTTT CSASHNRMMNTEAFF
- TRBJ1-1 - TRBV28 TGTGCCAGCAGTCCGACCGTGAACACTGAAGCTTTCTTT CASSPTVNTEAFF
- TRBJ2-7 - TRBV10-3 TGTGCCATCAGTGAGTCGGGAAAGTCATACGAGCAGTACTTC CAISESGKSYEQYF
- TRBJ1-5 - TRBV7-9 TGTGCCAGCAGCTTAGGGTCAAGGGGAGGTCAGCCCCAGCATTTT CASSLGSRGGQPQHF
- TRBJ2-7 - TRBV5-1 TGCGCCAGCAGCAATACAGGTTCCTCCTACGAGCAGTACTTC CASSNTGSSYEQYF
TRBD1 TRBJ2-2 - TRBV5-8 TGTGCCAGCAGCACGGGACAGGGAAGGACCGGGGAGCTGTTTTTT CASSTGQGRTGELFF
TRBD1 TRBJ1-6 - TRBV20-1 TGCAGTGCTAGTCTGGACAGGGGTAATAATTCACCCCTCCACTTT CSASLDRGNNSPLHF
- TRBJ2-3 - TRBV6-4 TGTGCCAGCAGTCACCTAGACAGGAGCACAGATACGCAGTATTTT CASSHLDRSTDTQYF
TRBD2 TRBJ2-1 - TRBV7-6 TGTGCCAGCAGCCGACAGGGACTAGCGGGAGGAGGTAACAATGAGCAGTTCTTC CASSRQGLAGGGNNEQFF
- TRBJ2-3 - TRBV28 TGTGCCAGCAGTTCGGGACAAGTCACAGATACGCAGTATTTT CASSSGQVTDTQYF